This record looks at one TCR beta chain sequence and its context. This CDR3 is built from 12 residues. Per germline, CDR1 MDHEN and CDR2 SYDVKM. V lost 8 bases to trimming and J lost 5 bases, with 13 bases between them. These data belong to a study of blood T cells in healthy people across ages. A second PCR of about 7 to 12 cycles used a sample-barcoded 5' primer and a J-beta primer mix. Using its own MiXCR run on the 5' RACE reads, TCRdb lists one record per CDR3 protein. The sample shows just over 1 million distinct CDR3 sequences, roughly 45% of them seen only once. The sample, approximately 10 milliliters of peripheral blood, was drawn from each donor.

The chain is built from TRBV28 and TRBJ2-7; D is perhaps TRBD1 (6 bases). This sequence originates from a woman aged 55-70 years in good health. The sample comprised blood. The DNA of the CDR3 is TGTGCCAGCGCAGAACAGGGAAACGAGCAGTACTTC. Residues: CASAEQGNEQYF. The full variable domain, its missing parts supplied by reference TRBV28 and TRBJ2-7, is DVKVTQSSRYLVKRTGEKVFLECVQDMDHENMFWYRQDPGLGLRLIYFSYDVKMKEKGDIPEGYSVSREKKERFSLILESASTNQTSMYLCASAEQGNEQYFGPGTRLTVT.